Each of the 16 T cell receptor beta chains below was sequenced from the same sample in a study of OX40 agonist ivuxolimab in advanced cancers. Generated by immunoSEQ multiplex PCR, the TCRdb table keeps only in-frame clones and is missing some. The repertoire holds 25,000 to 30,000 clones, with about four fifths as singletons. Material: CD4+ or CD8+ T cells sorted from blood, obtained in a trial of the OX40 agonist ivuxolimab. These receptors originate from an adult with an advanced solid tumor such as melanoma, head and neck, liver or kidney cancer.

This sequence joins TRBV19 and TRBJ1-1; D not resolved. This CDR3 comprises 12 residues. V gave up 6 bases and J gave up 5 bases, with 10 bases separating them. Germline V gives CDR1 LNHDA, CDR2 SQIVND (reference sequence). CDR3 DNA: TGTGCCAGTAGCGCACTGGGGACTGAAGCTTTCTTT. It translates to CASSALGTEAFF.

The gene calls are TRBV7-9 and TRBJ2-3, with 11 nucleotides matching TRBD2. V trimming: 5 bases; J trimming: 4 bases; junction bases outside the gene matches: 5. The germline CDR1 and CDR2 sequences are SEHNR and FQNEAQ (reference sequence). The CDR3 extends over 15 amino acids. The CDR3: CASSPTSGAADTQYF. The CDR3, as DNA: TGTGCCAGCAGCCCGACTAGCGGGGCCGCAGATACGCAGTATTTT.

This chain links TRBV27 with TRBJ2-5, with 10 positions matching TRBD2. The V gene's germline CDR1 is MNHEY and CDR2 SMNVEV (reference sequence). Trimming cost V 6 bases and J 3 bases; bases outside gene matches: 10. This CDR3 region has 16 residues. Written as DNA, the CDR3 is TGTGCCAGCAGAGCAACTTCTAGCGGGGGAAAAGAGACCCAGTACTTC. Its protein is CASRATSSGGKETQYF.

The chain carries TRBV19 and TRBJ2-3; 9 nucleotides line up with TRBD1. The CDR3 runs to 16 residues. V dropped 3 bases and J dropped 1; count of bases not matched to a gene: 5. CDR1 is LNHDA and CDR2 is SQIVND in the germline V gene (reference sequence). The CDR3 DNA reads TGTGCCAGTAGTATGGACAGGGGTGCGGGCACAGATACGCAGTATTTT. Protein product: CASSMDRGAGTDTQYF.

The table lists this clone with a few counts. The chain has TRBV29-1 and TRBJ2-7, with 7 nucleotides matching TRBD1. The V and J ends lost 6 bases and 6 bases, in that order; junction bases with no gene match: 8. Germline V lookup: CDR1 SQVTM, CDR2 ANQGSEA. The CDR3 is 12 amino acids. In DNA form, the CDR3 reads TGCAGCGTGGGTACAGGGGAAGTCGAGCAGTACTTC. Translation gives CSVGTGEVEQYF.

The V call is TRBV7-9, the J call TRBJ2-2; D uncertain. CDR3 length: 12 amino acids. Trimming took 7 bases from V and 6 from J, leaving 9 bases between them. Germline-derived CDR1 and CDR2 are SEHNR and FQNEAQ (reference sequence). CDR3 loop: CASTRWSGELFF. As DNA, the CDR3 is TGTGCCAGCACCCGCTGGTCCGGGGAGCTGTTTTTT.

V usage is TRBV27 and J usage is TRBJ2-2; D is ambiguous. The CDR3 spans 15 residues. Trimming pared 4 bases from V and 2 bases from J, leaving 11 bases between. Germline CDR1 MNHEY, CDR2 SMNVEV (reference sequence). The CDR3 protein is CASSWTPPNTGELFF. CDR3 bases: TGTGCCAGCAGTTGGACCCCTCCCAACACCGGGGAGCTGTTTTTT.

The genes are TRBV7-6 and TRBJ2-2; unclear D gene. With 2 bases removed from V and 5 bases from J, the gap between germline ends came to 12 bases. The CDR3 has 15 amino acids. CDR1 and CDR2 from the germline V gene are SGHVS and FNYEAQ. CDR3 bases: TGTGCCAGCAGCTTATCCCCCCAGGAAACCGGGGAGCTGTTTTTT. Amino acid sequence: CASSLSPQETGELFF.

The chain links TRBV5-1 to TRBJ2-5, with D perhaps matching TRBD2 (6 bases). Trimming left V 4 bases short and J 5 bases short, with 18 bases between. Germline-derived CDR1 and CDR2 are SGHRS and YFSETQ. This CDR3 contains 15 residues. For the CDR3, the DNA is TGCGCCAGCAGCCCCCGTGGAGGGGAGAGTGAGACCCAGTACTTC. It encodes CASSPRGGESETQYF.

Within the sample, this clone is medium-sized. In DNA, the CDR3 is TGCGCCAGCAGCCAAGATCACCGGGGAGAGGGCACTGAAGCTTTCTTT. Its translation is CASSQDHRGEGTEAFF. This sequence joins TRBV4-3 and TRBJ1-1; D not certain. Trimming shortened V by 0 bases and J by 4 bases, and 15 bases separated the two germline ends. CDR1 is LGHNA, CDR2 YSLEER, per germline. The CDR3 runs to 16 residues.

The J gene is TRBJ2-1, the V gene TRBV11-2; TRBD1 or TRBD2 may be the D gene (5 bases each). V was cut by 2 bases and J by 5 bases, with 10 bases left in between. There are 14 residues in the CDR3. Germline CDR1 is SGHAT and CDR2 is FQNNGV. Written as DNA, the CDR3 is TGTGCCAGCAGCTTAAAGGGACCCGACAATGAGCAGTTCTTC. This codes for CASSLKGPDNEQFF.

The chain joins TRBV13 to TRBJ2-7; 7 bases agree with TRBD2. This CDR3 contains 15 residues. In germline, CDR1 is PRHDT, CDR2 FYEKMQ (reference sequence). Unmatched junction bases numbered 6, after V lost 4 bases and J lost 0 bases. CDR3 loop: CASSSLAALSYEQYF. The DNA of the CDR3 is TGTGCCAGCAGCTCGCTAGCGGCCCTCTCCTACGAGCAGTACTTC.

This chain uses TRBV27 with TRBJ1-1; possible D gene TRBD1, 5 bases. Trimming removed 2 bases at V and 2 bases at J, with 6 bases between. CDR1 is MNHEY, CDR2 SMNVEV, per germline (reference sequence). This CDR3 contains 13 residues. The CDR3 sequence is CASSLGGNTEAFF. CDR3 bases: TGTGCCAGCAGTTTAGGGGGAAACACTGAAGCTTTCTTT.

This chain joins TRBV6-5 and TRBJ1-2; possibly TRBD1 for D (6 bases). The germline V gene encodes CDR1 MNHEY and CDR2 SVGAGI. The V end lost 0 bases, the J end lost 3 bases, and 11 bases lay between the germline ends. This CDR3 contains 15 residues. This chain's CDR3 is CASSYSPGGHYGYTF. The DNA for the CDR3 is TGTGCCAGCAGTTACTCCCCGGGGGGCCACTATGGCTACACCTTC.

The chain combines TRBV6-5 with TRBJ2-5; a weak D match, TRBD1 (5 bases). The germline V and J ends were trimmed by 2 bases and 2 bases, with 12 bases remaining between them. This CDR3 has 15 amino acids. CDR1 MNHEY and CDR2 SVGAGI come from the germline V gene. The chain's CDR3 is CASSYERTRQETQYF. The CDR3 DNA sequence: TGTGCCAGCAGTTACGAGAGGACAAGACAAGAGACCCAGTACTTC.

This chain connects TRBV5-4 to TRBJ2-1; D gene ambiguous. The CDR3 spans 14 residues. Germline loops: CDR1 SGHNT, CDR2 YYREEE (reference sequence). The V and J ends lost 0 bases and 4 bases respectively, with 8 bases between them. For the CDR3, the DNA is TGTGCCAGCAGCTTGGGGCCCTCATACAATGAGCAGTTCTTC. Protein sequence: CASSLGPSYNEQFF. The variable domain in full, with the rest retrieved from reference TRBV5-4 and TRBJ2-1, is ETGVTQSPTHLIKTRGQQVTLRCSSQSGHNTVSWYQQALGQGPQFIFQYYREEENGRGNFPPRFSGLQFPNYSSELNVNALELDDSALYLCASSLGPSYNEQFFGPGTRLTVL.